One sample yielded the 9 T cell receptor beta chains listed below, sequenced in a study of shared clonotypes between healthy human individuals. Method: immunoSEQ multiplex PCR; TCRdb's copy keeps in-frame clones and lacks some. This sample has approximately 320,000 clones, with around 74% found just once. Input material: memory CD4+ T cells sorted from blood. Documented subset: CD45RA-negative fraction. These receptors originate from a young man in good health.

The chain carries TRBV7-2 and TRBJ1-1; D might be TRBD1 (5 bases). CDR3 length: 14 residues. Germline values: CDR1 SGHTA, CDR2 FQGNSA. The ends were cut back, 1 base at V and 6 bases at J, with 12 bases in the middle. The CDR3 bases are TGTGCCAGCAGCTTAGAGTGGGGGACTCCTGAAGCTTTCTTT. Amino acids: CASSLEWGTPEAFF.

This clone has more than one count but fewer than ten. This chain connects TRBV5-1 to TRBJ2-1; D gene uncertain. CDR1 SGHRS and CDR2 YFSETQ come from the germline V gene. CDR3 length: 16 residues. Trimming cost V 0 bases and J 6 bases, with 16 bases left between them. CDR3 nucleotide sequence: TGCGCCAGCAGCTTGGTCTCGGCTAGTTCCCCCAATGAGCAGTTCTTC. Translating it yields CASSLVSASSPNEQFF.

This clone was counted a few times. The gene calls are TRBV28 and TRBJ1-3, with D uncertain. V lost 6 bases to trimming and J lost 4 bases, with 7 bases between them. Germline CDR1 MDHEN, CDR2 SYDVKM. CDR3 length: 12 amino acids. CDR3 amino acids: CASRSAGNTIYF. The CDR3 DNA follows: TGTGCCAGCAGGAGTGCAGGAAACACCATATATTTT.

The chain combines TRBV27 with TRBJ2-2, with D tentatively TRBD2 (6 bases). The CDR3 has 14 amino acids. Germline V gives CDR1 MNHEY, CDR2 SMNVEV (reference sequence). V lost 3 bases and J 7 bases, leaving 12 bases between the germline ends. Here the CDR3 reads CASSFAGRDGELFF. CDR3 DNA: TGTGCCAGCAGTTTTGCGGGACGTGACGGGGAGCTGTTTTTT.

The gene calls are TRBV10-1 and TRBJ2-3, with D perhaps TRBD1 (5 bases). The CDR3 contains 13 residues. The germline gives CDR1 WNHNN, CDR2 SYGVQD (reference sequence). The ends were cut back, 10 bases at V and 1 base at J, with 12 bases in the middle. In nucleotides, the CDR3 is TGCGCCACGCAGGGTGACCGCACAGATACGCAGTATTTT. Protein product: CATQGDRTDTQYF.

Turning to this clone: One junction end does not reproduce the germline sequence, and a read error may be involved. The chain recombines TRBV18 with TRBJ2-7, with 10 bases identical to TRBD1. Germline V lookup: CDR1 KGHSH, CDR2 LQKENI. The CDR3 runs 13 residues. The CDR3 protein is CASSAGTGAVLGF. For the CDR3, the DNA is TGTGCCAGCTCGGCCGGGACAGGGGCGGTCTTAGGCTTC.

The genes are TRBV5-1 and TRBJ2-1; maybe TRBD2 (6 bases). Germline V gene sequence: CDR1 SGHRS, CDR2 YFSETQ. The CDR3 sequence is 15 residues long. Trimming left V 2 bases short and J 7 bases short, with 16 bases between. CDR3 nucleotide sequence: TGCGCCAGCAGCTTCAGGTTTAATGGGGGGAATGAGCAGTTCTTC. This gives the protein CASSFRFNGGNEQFF. Filled out from reference TRBV5-1 and TRBJ2-1, the complete variable domain reads KAGVTQTPRYLIKTRGQQVTLSCSPISGHRSVSWYQQTPGQGLQFLFEYFSETQRNKGNFPGRFSGRQFSNSRSEMNVSTLELGDSALYLCASSFRFNGGNEQFFGPGTRLTVL.

The chain links TRBV10-3 to TRBJ2-7; 7 bases fit TRBD1. CDR3 length: 15 amino acids. The V segment lost 8 bases and the J segment 0 bases; nucleotides outside the gene matches: 10. Looked up from germline, CDR1 is ENHRY and CDR2 is SYGVKD. The CDR3 DNA sequence: TGTGCCATCGGAACTTCCGGGACAGCCTCCTACGAGCAGTACTTC. Its protein is CAIGTSGTASYEQYF.

V is TRBV19 and J is TRBJ2-6; no reliable D call. This CDR3 is 12 amino acids long. V lost 8 bases to trimming and J lost 5 bases, with 7 bases between them. In germline, CDR1 is LNHDA, CDR2 SQIVND (reference sequence). The CDR3: CASSSRANVLTF. In DNA form, the CDR3 reads TGTGCCAGTTCCAGTAGGGCCAACGTCCTGACTTTC. Complete variable domain (other parts from reference TRBV19 and TRBJ2-6): DGGITQSPKYLFRKEGQNVTLSCEQNLNHDAMYWYRQDPGQGLRLIYYSQIVNDFQKGDIAEGYSVSREKKESFPLTVTSAQKNPTAFYLCASSSRANVLTFGAGSRLTVL.